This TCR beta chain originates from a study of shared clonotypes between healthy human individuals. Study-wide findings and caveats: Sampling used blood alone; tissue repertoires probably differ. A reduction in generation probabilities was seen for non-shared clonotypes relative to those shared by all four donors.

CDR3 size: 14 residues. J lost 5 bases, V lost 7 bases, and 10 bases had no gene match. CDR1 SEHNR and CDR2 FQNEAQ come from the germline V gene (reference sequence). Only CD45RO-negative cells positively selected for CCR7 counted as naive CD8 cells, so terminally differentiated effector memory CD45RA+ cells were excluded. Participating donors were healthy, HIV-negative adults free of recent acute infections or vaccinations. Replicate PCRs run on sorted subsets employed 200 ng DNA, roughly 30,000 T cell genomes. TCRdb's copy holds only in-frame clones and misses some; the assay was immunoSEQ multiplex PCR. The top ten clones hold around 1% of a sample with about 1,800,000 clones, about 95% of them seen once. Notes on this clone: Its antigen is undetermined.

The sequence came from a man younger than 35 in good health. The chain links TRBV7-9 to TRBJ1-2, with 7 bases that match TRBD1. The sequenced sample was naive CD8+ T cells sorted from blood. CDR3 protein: CASTEDRNPYGYTF. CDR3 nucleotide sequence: TGTGCCAGCACCGAGGACAGGAACCCTTATGGCTACACCTTC.